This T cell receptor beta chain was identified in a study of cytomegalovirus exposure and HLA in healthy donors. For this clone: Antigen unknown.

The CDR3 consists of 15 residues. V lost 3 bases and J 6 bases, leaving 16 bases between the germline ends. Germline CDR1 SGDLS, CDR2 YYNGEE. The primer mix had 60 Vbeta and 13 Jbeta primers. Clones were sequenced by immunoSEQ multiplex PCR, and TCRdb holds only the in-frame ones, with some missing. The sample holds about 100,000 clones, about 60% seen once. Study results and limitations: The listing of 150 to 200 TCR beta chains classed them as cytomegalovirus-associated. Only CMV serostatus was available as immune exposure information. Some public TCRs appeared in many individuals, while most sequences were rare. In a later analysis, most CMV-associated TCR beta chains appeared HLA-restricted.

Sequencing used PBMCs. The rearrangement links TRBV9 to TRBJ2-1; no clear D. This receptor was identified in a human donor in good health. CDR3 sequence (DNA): TGTGCCAGCAGCGCAATGACAATAGGATGCAATGAGCAGTTCTTC. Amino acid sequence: CASSAMTIGCNEQFF.